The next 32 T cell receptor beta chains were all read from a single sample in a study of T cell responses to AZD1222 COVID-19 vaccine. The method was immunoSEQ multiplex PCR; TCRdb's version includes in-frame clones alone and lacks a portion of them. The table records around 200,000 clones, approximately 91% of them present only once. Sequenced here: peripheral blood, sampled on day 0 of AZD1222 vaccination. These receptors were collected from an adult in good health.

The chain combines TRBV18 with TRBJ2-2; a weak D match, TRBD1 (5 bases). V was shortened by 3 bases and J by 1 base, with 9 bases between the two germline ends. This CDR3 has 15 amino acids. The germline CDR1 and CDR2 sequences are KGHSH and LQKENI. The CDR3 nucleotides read TGTGCCAGCTCACCGGACATGGTGAACACCGGGGAGCTGTTTTTT. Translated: CASSPDMVNTGELFF. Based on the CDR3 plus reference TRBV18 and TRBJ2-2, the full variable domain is NAGVMQNPRHLVRRRGQEARLRCSPMKGHSHVYWYRQLPEEGLKFMVYLQKENIIDESGMPKERFSAEFPKEGPSILRIQQVVRGDSAAYFCASSPDMVNTGELFFGEGSRLTVL.

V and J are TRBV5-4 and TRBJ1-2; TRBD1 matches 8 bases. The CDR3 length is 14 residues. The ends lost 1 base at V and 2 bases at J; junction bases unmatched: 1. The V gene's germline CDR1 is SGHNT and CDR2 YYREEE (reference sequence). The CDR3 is CASSLRTGNYGYTF. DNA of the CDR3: TGTGCCAGCAGCTTGAGGACAGGGAACTATGGCTACACCTTC. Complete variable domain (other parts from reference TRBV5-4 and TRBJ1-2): ETGVTQSPTHLIKTRGQQVTLRCSSQSGHNTVSWYQQALGQGPQFIFQYYREEENGRGNFPPRFSGLQFPNYSSELNVNALELDDSALYLCASSLRTGNYGYTFGSGTRLTVV.

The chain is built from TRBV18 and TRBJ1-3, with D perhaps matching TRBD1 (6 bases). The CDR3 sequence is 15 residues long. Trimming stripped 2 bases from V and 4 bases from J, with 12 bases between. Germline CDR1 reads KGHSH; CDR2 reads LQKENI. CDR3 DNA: TGTGCCAGCTCACCAGTAACAGGGCCCGGAAACACCATATATTTT. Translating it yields CASSPVTGPGNTIYF.

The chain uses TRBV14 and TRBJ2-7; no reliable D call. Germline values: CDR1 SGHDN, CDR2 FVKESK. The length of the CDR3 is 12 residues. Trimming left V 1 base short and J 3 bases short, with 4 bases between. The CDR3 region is CASSQGGYEQYF. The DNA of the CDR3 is TGTGCCAGCAGCCAAGGTGGCTACGAGCAGTACTTC.

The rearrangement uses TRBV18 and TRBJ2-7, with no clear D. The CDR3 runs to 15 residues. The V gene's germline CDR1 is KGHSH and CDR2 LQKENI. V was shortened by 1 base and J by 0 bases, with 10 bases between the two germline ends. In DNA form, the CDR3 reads TGTGCCAGCTCACCACTGCCAGGATCCTCCTACGAGCAGTACTTC. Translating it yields CASSPLPGSSYEQYF.

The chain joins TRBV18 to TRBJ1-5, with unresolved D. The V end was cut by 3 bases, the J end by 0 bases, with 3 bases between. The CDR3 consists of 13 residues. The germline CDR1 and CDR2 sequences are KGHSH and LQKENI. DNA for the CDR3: TGTGCCAGCTCACCGGCTAGCAATCAGCCCCAGCATTTT. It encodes CASSPASNQPQHF.

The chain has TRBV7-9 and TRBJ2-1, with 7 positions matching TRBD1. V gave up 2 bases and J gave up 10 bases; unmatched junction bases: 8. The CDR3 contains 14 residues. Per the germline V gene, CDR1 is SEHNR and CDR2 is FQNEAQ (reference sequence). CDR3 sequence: CASSLNAGGSEQFF. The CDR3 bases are TGTGCCAGCAGCTTAAATGCAGGGGGTAGCGAGCAGTTCTTC.

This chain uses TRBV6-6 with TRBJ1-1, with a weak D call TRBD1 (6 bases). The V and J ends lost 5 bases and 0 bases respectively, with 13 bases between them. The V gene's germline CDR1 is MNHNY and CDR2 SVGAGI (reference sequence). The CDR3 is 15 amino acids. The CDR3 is CASSPPDSLNTEAFF. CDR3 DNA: TGTGCCAGCAGTCCGCCGGACAGTTTGAACACTGAAGCTTTCTTT.

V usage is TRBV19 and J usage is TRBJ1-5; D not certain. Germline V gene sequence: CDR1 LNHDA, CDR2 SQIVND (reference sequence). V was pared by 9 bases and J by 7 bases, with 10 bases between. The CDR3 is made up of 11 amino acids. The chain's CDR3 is CASSERQPQHF. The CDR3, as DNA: TGTGCCAGCTCTGAGCGACAGCCCCAGCATTTT.

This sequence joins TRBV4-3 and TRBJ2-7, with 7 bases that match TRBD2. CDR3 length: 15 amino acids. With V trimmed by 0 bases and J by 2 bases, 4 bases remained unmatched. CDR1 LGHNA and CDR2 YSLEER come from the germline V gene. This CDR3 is CASSQDYGLAYEQYF. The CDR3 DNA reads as TGCGCCAGCAGCCAAGATTACGGACTAGCCTACGAGCAGTACTTC.

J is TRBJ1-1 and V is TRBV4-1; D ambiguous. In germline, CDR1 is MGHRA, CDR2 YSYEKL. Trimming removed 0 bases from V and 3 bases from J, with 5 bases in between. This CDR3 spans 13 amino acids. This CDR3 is CASSQDWHTEAFF. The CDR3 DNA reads TGCGCCAGCAGCCAAGATTGGCACACTGAAGCTTTCTTT.

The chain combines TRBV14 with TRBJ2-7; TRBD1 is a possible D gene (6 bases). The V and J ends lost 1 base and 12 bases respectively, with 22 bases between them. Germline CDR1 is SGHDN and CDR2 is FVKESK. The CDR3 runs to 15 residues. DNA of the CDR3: TGTGCCAGCAGCCAAGGATTAACGGGTGGACAGTCGCGGTACTTC. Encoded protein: CASSQGLTGGQSRYF.

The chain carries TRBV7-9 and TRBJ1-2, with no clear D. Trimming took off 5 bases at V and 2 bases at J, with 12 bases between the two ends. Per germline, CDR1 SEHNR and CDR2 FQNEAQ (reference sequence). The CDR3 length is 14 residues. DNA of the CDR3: TGTGCCAGCAGCCCCCTGCGTGGGAACTATGGCTACACCTTC. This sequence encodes CASSPLRGNYGYTF.

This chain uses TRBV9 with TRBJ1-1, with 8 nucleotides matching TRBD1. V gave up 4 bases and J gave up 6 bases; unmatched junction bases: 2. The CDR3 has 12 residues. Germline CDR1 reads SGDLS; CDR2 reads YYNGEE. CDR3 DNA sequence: TGTGCCAGCAGCCCACAGGGGGCTGAAGCTTTCTTT. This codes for CASSPQGAEAFF.

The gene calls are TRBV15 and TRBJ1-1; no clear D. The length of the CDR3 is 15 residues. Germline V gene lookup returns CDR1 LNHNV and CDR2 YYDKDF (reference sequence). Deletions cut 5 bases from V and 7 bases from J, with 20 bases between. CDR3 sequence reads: CATSERADFGLEAFF. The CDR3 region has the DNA TGTGCCACCAGCGAAAGGGCAGACTTCGGCCTTGAAGCTTTCTTT.

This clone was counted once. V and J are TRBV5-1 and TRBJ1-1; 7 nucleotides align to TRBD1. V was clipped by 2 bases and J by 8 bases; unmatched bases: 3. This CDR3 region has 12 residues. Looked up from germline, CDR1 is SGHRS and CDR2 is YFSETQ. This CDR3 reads CASSFTGVEAFF. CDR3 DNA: TGCGCCAGCAGCTTCACAGGGGTGGAAGCTTTCTTT.

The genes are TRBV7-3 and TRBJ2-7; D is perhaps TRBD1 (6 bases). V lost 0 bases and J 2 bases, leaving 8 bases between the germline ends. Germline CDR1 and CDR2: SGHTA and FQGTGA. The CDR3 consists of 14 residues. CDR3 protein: CASSLTAGAYEQYF. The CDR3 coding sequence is TGTGCCAGCAGCTTAACTGCAGGGGCCTACGAGCAGTACTTC.

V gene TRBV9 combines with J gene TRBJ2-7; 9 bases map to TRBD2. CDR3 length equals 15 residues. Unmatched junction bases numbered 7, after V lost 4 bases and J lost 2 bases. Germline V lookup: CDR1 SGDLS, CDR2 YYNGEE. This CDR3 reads CASSPAAGGTYEQYF. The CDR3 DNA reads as TGTGCCAGCAGCCCGGCTGCGGGAGGGACCTACGAGCAGTACTTC.

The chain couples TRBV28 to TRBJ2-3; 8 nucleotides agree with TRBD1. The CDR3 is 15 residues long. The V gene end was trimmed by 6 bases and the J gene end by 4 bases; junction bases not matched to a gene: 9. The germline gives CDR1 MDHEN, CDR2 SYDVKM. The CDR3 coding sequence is TGTGCCAGCAGCCCAGGGGGCAGGGGTGCAGATACGCAGTATTTT. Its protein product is CASSPGGRGADTQYF.

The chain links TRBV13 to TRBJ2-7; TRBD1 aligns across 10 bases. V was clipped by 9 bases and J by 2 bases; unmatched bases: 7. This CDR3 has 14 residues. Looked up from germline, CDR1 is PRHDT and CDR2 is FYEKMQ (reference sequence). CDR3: CASSSGTGAYEQYF. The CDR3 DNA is TGTGCCAGTTCCTCCGGGACAGGGGCCTACGAGCAGTACTTC. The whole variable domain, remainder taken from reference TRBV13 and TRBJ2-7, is AAGVIQSPRHLIKEKRETATLKCYPIPRHDTVYWYQQGPGQDPQFLISFYEKMQSDKGSIPDRFSAQQFSDYHSELNMSSLELGDSALYFCASSSGTGAYEQYFGPGTRLTVT.

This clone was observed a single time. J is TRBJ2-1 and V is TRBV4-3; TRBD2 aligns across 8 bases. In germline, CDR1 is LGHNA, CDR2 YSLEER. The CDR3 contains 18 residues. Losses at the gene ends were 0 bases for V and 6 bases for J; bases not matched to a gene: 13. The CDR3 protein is CASSQERAGDLSGNEQFF. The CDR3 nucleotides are TGCGCCAGCAGCCAAGAACGAGCGGGGGACCTGTCCGGCAATGAGCAGTTCTTC.

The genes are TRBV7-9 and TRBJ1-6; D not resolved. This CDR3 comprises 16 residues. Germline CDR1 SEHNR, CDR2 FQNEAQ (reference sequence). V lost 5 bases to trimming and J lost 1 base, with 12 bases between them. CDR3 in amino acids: CASSKELGSYNSPLHF. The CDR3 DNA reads TGTGCCAGCAGCAAGGAACTGGGATCCTATAATTCACCCCTCCACTTT.

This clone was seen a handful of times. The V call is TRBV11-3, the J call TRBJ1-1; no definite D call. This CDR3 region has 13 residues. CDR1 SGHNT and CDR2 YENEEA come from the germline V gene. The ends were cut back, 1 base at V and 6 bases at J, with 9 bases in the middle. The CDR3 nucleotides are TGTGCCAGCAGCTTAGTTCCCGCGGCTGAAGCTTTCTTT. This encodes CASSLVPAAEAFF.

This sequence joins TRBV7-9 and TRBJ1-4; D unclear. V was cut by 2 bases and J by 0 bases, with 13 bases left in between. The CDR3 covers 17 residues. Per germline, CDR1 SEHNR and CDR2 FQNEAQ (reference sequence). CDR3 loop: CASSLRPGFATNEKLFF. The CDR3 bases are TGTGCCAGCAGCTTACGTCCGGGGTTTGCAACTAATGAAAAACTGTTTTTT.

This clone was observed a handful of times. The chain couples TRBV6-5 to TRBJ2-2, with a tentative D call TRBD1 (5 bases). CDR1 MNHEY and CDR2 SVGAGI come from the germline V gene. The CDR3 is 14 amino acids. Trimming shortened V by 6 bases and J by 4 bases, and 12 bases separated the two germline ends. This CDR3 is CASRPTGGTGELFF. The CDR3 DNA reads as TGTGCCAGCAGGCCTACAGGTGGCACCGGGGAGCTGTTTTTT.

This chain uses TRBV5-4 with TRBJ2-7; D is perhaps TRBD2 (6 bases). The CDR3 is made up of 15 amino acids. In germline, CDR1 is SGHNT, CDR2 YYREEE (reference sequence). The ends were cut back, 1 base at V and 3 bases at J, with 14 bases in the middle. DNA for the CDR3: TGTGCCAGCAGCTTGCCGTCCCGGGACTTCTACGAGCAGTACTTC. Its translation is CASSLPSRDFYEQYF.

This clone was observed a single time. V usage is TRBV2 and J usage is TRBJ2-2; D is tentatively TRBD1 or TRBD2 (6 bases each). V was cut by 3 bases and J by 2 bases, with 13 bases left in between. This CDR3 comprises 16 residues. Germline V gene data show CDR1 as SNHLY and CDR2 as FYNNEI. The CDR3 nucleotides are TGTGCCAGCAGTGATTTTTCGGGGGCAAACACCGGGGAGCTGTTTTTT. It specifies CASSDFSGANTGELFF.

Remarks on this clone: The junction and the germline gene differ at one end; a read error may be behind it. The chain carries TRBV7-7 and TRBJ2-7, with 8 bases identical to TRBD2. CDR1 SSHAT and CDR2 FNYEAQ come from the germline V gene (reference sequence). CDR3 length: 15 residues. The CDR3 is CASSLAAGDSYEQYF. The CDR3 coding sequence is TGTGCTAGCAGCTTAGCAGCGGGGGATTCCTACGAGCAGTACTTC.

The CDR3 DNA reads as TGCAGTGCTAGTTGGGACAGTTCTAATGAAAAACTGTTTTTT. This sequence encodes CSASWDSSNEKLFF. The J gene is TRBJ1-4, the V gene TRBV20-1; 7 nucleotides line up with TRBD1. From germline, CDR1 is DFQATT and CDR2 SNEGSKA (reference sequence). With V trimmed by 3 bases and J by 3 bases, 4 bases remained unmatched. CDR3 length: 14 residues.

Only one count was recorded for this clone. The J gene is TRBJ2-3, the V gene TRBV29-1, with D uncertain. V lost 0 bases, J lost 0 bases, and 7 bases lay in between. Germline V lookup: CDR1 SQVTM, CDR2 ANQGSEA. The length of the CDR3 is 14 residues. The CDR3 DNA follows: TGCAGCGTTGAAGATCCGTCTAGCACAGATACGCAGTATTTT. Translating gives CSVEDPSSTDTQYF.

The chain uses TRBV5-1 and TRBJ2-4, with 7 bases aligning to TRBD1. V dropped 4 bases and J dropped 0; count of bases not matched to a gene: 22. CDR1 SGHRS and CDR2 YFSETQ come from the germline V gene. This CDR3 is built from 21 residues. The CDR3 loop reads CASSLGYVTGKIKAAKNIQYF. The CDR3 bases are TGCGCCAGCAGCCTTGGGTATGTGACAGGGAAAATCAAGGCAGCCAAAAACATTCAGTACTTC.

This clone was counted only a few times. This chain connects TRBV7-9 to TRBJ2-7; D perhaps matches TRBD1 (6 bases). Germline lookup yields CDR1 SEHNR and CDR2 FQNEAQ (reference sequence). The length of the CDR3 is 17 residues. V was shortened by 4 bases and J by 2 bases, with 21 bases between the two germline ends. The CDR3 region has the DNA TGTGCCAGCAGCTCCCCGACTAAGTTTCAGGGGACCTACGAGCAGTACTTC. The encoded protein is CASSSPTKFQGTYEQYF.